This T cell receptor (beta chain) comes out of a study of OX40 agonist ivuxolimab in advanced cancers. General study findings and limits: The study found that CD8+ T cells averaged more expanded clones than CD4+.

Comment on this clone: Its antigen is undetermined.

Assay: immunoSEQ multiplex PCR; the TCRdb copy retains only in-frame clones and omits some. The table has roughly 89,000 clones, just over 90% seen once. Trimming took 1 base from V and 4 from J, leaving 17 bases between them. Germline loops: CDR1 SGHDN, CDR2 FVKESK. The CDR3 consists of 17 residues. The sequence was obtained from an adult with an advanced solid tumor such as melanoma, head and neck, liver or kidney cancer. The chain is built from TRBV14 and TRBJ2-1, with a weak D call TRBD2 (5 bases). The specimen comprised CD4+ or CD8+ T cells sorted from blood, sampled in a trial of the OX40 agonist ivuxolimab. The CDR3 spells CASSQASVSGLYNEQFF. CDR3 sequence (DNA): TGTGCCAGCAGCCAAGCCAGCGTAAGCGGACTTTACAATGAGCAGTTCTTC. Based on the CDR3 plus reference TRBV14 and TRBJ2-1, the full variable domain is EAGVTQFPSHSVIEKGQTVTLRCDPISGHDNLYWYRRVMGKEIKFLLHFVKESKQDESGMPNNRFLAERTGGTYSTLKVQPAELEDSGVYFCASSQASVSGLYNEQFFGPGTRLTVL.